The sequence of this T cell receptor (beta chain) was determined in a study of blood T cell repertoires in COVID-19. Study-wide background: Samples representing acute and convalescent COVID-19 were sourced from the United States, Italy and Spain.

By proportion, this clone is medium-sized. Germline V gene lookup returns CDR1 MGHRA and CDR2 YSYEKL. This CDR3 is 16 amino acids long. Trimming cost V 4 bases and J 2 bases; bases outside gene matches: 8. Repertoires were generated with immunoSEQ multiplex PCR, while TCRdb's copy carries only in-frame clones and drops some. The sample holds around 310,000 clones, about 91% seen once. V usage is TRBV4-1 and J usage is TRBJ2-3; 8 positions match TRBD2. The specimen was PBMCs or T cells enriched from blood (not recorded which). The TCR was taken from a woman in her thirties or forties who had recovered from COVID-19. This chain's CDR3 is CASSPILAVFTDTQYF. For the CDR3, the DNA is TGCGCCAGCAGCCCCATACTAGCGGTGTTCACAGATACGCAGTATTTT.